This T cell receptor (beta chain) is drawn from a study of blood T cell repertoires in COVID-19. Study information: Acute and convalescent COVID-19 specimens originated in the United States, Italy and Spain. The analysed material was cDNA or gDNA that came from T cells, B-cell-depleted T cells, or PBMCs.

V was cut by 1 base and J by 5 bases, with 15 bases left in between. The germline CDR1 and CDR2 sequences are SGHKS and YYEKEE (reference sequence). The CDR3 consists of 15 residues. Only in-frame clones appear in the TCRdb table, and some are missing; sequencing was by immunoSEQ multiplex PCR. In the table there are under 150,000 clones, approximately 86% of which are singletons. The material sequenced was peripheral blood. This rearrangement joins TRBV5-5 to TRBJ1-1; D is ambiguous. The receptor's source is a woman aged 40 to 50 with active or convalescent COVID-19. The CDR3 loop reads CASSLRFSTGTEAFF. The CDR3 coding sequence is TGTGCCAGCAGCTTGAGGTTCTCGACGGGTACTGAAGCTTTCTTT.